These 27 T cell receptor beta chains share one sample of origin, sequenced in a study of shared clonotypes between healthy human individuals (dated by TCRdb to the early 2020s). The protocol used for the library was the immunoSEQ multiplex PCR assay. The source is immuneACCESS, and TCRdb retained only in-frame sequences with V and J called. Part of the clones is not carried over; for the studies checked, unresolved V genes explain less than half of this, and the remainder is unexplained. This sample holds some 2,400,000 clones; nearly 97% were observed only once. The ten biggest clones cover roughly 0.13% of the sample. The sample was naive CD4+ T cells sorted from blood. The sample's cell subset or site label, in plain terms: CD45RA+ positively selected. These receptor sequences come from a young man in good health.

The J gene is TRBJ2-7, the V gene TRBV25-1; TRBD2 aligns across 8 bases. The end of the DNA is better explained by TRBJ2-5, so the J call may be wrong. Germline lookup yields CDR1 MGHDK and CDR2 SYGVNS. The CDR3 runs 14 residues. The CDR3, as DNA: TGTGCCAGCAGTCTTTCGGGAGGGCTGGTGACCCAGTACTTC. Amino acid sequence: CASSLSGGLVTQYF.

The chain employs TRBV19 and TRBJ1-1; D possibly corresponds to TRBD1 (5 bases). The CDR3 sequence is 13 residues long. The V and J ends lost 5 bases and 3 bases respectively, with 10 bases between them. The germline V gene encodes CDR1 LNHDA and CDR2 SQIVND (reference sequence). The CDR3 coding sequence is TGTGCCAGTAGTCAGGTGGGGCACACTGAAGCTTTCTTT. Amino acid sequence: CASSQVGHTEAFF.

This clone was detected only once. V and J are TRBV30 and TRBJ1-5; 9 nucleotides match TRBD1. The CDR3 is made up of 15 amino acids. Per the germline V gene, CDR1 is GTSNPN and CDR2 is SVGIG (reference sequence). The J segment lost 3 bases and the V segment lost 0 bases, leaving 3 bases of the junction unmatched. CDR3 in amino acids: CAWSVGTGNNQPQHF. In DNA, the CDR3 is TGTGCCTGGAGTGTAGGGACAGGGAACAATCAGCCCCAGCATTTT.

The rearrangement joins TRBV25-1 to TRBJ1-4, with a weak D call TRBD1 (5 bases). Germline V gene sequence: CDR1 MGHDK, CDR2 SYGVNS. The CDR3 loop spans 14 amino acids. V dropped 2 bases and J dropped 7 bases, with 11 bases sitting between them. The CDR3 coding sequence is TGTGCCAGCAGTGAACCTGGGGGGGGTGAAAAACTGTTTTTT. This gives the protein CASSEPGGGEKLFF.

The genes are TRBV11-2 and TRBJ1-1; D perhaps matches TRBD1 (6 bases). The CDR3 length is 15 residues. Trimming pared 1 base from V and 4 bases from J, leaving 13 bases between. Germline V gives CDR1 SGHAT, CDR2 FQNNGV. CDR3 in DNA: TGTGCCAGCAGCTTAGGTACAGGGTTGGGCACTGAAGCTTTCTTT. The encoded protein is CASSLGTGLGTEAFF.

The V gene is TRBV5-1, the J gene TRBJ2-2; D is undetermined. V was cut by 0 bases and J by 4 bases, with 4 bases left in between. Germline V gene lookup returns CDR1 SGHRS and CDR2 YFSETQ. This CDR3 region has 13 residues. Here the CDR3 DNA reads TGCGCCAGCAGCTTGGCTTTCACCGGGGAGCTGTTTTTT. This translates into CASSLAFTGELFF. Based on the CDR3 plus reference TRBV5-1 and TRBJ2-2, the full variable domain is KAGVTQTPRYLIKTRGQQVTLSCSPISGHRSVSWYQQTPGQGLQFLFEYFSETQRNKGNFPGRFSGRQFSNSRSEMNVSTLELGDSALYLCASSLAFTGELFFGEGSRLTVL.

The rearrangement joins TRBV6-1 to TRBJ2-7; D ambiguous. The V and J ends lost 2 bases and 0 bases respectively, with 5 bases between them. The CDR3 covers 13 residues. The V gene's germline CDR1 is MNHNS and CDR2 SASEGT. This CDR3 is CASSEFGSYEQYF. The CDR3 region has the DNA TGTGCCAGCAGTGAATTTGGCTCCTACGAGCAGTACTTC.

V gene TRBV9 combines with J gene TRBJ2-3; 10 nucleotides line up with TRBD2. The V gene end was trimmed by 0 bases and the J gene end by 4 bases; junction bases not matched to a gene: 5. Germline CDR1 SGDLS, CDR2 YYNGEE. The CDR3 covers 16 residues. Written as DNA, the CDR3 is TGTGCCAGCAGCGTAGGGGTCCTAGCGGGAGCAGATACGCAGTATTTT. Encoded protein: CASSVGVLAGADTQYF.

The CDR3 is CASSGGTEFYEQYF. CDR3 nucleotide sequence: TGTGCCAGCAGCGGAGGGACAGAATTCTACGAGCAGTACTTC. The chain recombines TRBV7-9 with TRBJ2-7; a weak D match, TRBD1 (7 bases). Trimming removed 5 bases at V and 3 bases at J, with 14 bases between. Germline-derived CDR1 and CDR2 are SEHNR and FQNEAQ (reference sequence). The CDR3 is made up of 14 amino acids.

The V call is TRBV12-5, the J call TRBJ1-1, with D unclear. The CDR3 has 18 amino acids. Between the trimmed V and J ends, which lost 0 bases and 0 bases, there was a span of 17 bases. Germline values: CDR1 LGHNT, CDR2 FRNRAP. In DNA form, the CDR3 reads TGTGCTAGTGGTTTGGTAAGAGGGTCCACTTCAATGAACACTGAAGCTTTCTTT. Its protein product is CASGLVRGSTSMNTEAFF. The full variable domain, with the rest looked up from reference TRBV12-5 and TRBJ1-1, is DARVTQTPRHKVTEMGQEVTMRCQPILGHNTVFWYRQTMMQGLELLAYFRNRAPLDDSGMPKDRFSAEMPDATLATLKIQPSEPRDSAVYFCASGLVRGSTSMNTEAFFGQGTRLTVV.

Notes on this clone: Other DNA sequences in this specimen translate into the identical CDR3. The rearrangement joins TRBV2 to TRBJ1-5, with D tentatively TRBD1 (5 bases). Germline V CDR1 and CDR2: SNHLY, FYNNEI. Trimming pared 4 bases from V and 3 bases from J, leaving 10 bases between. CDR3 size: 14 residues. This CDR3 reads CASSVEGINQPQHF. The CDR3 DNA reads TGTGCCAGCAGTGTTGAGGGGATCAATCAGCCCCAGCATTTT. Based on the CDR3 plus reference TRBV2 and TRBJ1-5, the full variable domain is EPEVTQTPSHQVTQMGQEVILRCVPISNHLYFYWYRQILGQKVEFLVSFYNNEISEKSEIFDDQFSVERPDGSNFTLKIRSTKLEDSAMYFCASSVEGINQPQHFGDGTRLSIL.

This rearrangement joins TRBV21-1 to TRBJ1-1; the D segment call TRBD1 is taken from the table without a DNA check. TRBV21-1 is a known pseudogene. This CDR3 has 14 residues. In DNA, the CDR3 is TGTGCCAGCAGGAAAGACAGGGGTGGCACTGAAGCTTTCTTT. Encoded protein: CASRKDRGGTEAFF.

In DNA form, the CDR3 reads TGTGCCAGTAGTACTAAACTAGCGGGATCATACGAGCAGTACTTC. Protein: CASSTKLAGSYEQYF. The chain is built from TRBV19 and TRBJ2-7, with 10 bases identical to TRBD2. The germline CDR1 and CDR2 sequences are LNHDA and SQIVND (reference sequence). Losses at the gene ends were 4 bases for V and 4 bases for J; bases not matched to a gene: 7. The CDR3 runs to 15 residues. The full variable domain, its missing parts supplied by reference TRBV19 and TRBJ2-7, is DGGITQSPKYLFRKEGQNVTLSCEQNLNHDAMYWYRQDPGQGLRLIYYSQIVNDFQKGDIAEGYSVSREKKESFPLTVTSAQKNPTAFYLCASSTKLAGSYEQYFGPGTRLTVT.

This clone was detected once. The chain has TRBV7-6 and TRBJ2-3; 8 bases match TRBD2. The length of the CDR3 is 13 residues. V lost 5 bases to trimming and J lost 5 bases; unmatched junction nucleotides: 3. The germline gives CDR1 SGHVS, CDR2 FNYEAQ. CDR3 nucleotides: TGTGCCAGCAGCAGCGGGAGAAAAGATACGCAGTATTTT. It codes for CASSSGRKDTQYF. Based on the CDR3 plus reference TRBV7-6 and TRBJ2-3, the full variable domain is GAGVSQSPRYKVTKRGQDVALRCDPISGHVSLYWYRQALGQGPEFLTYFNYEAQQDKSGLPNDRFSAERPEGSISTLTIQRTEQRDSAMYRCASSSGRKDTQYFGPGTRLTVL.

The rearrangement uses TRBV6-1 and TRBJ1-2; 9 bases are shared with TRBD1. The CDR3 contains 14 residues. From germline, CDR1 is MNHNS and CDR2 SASEGT. V was clipped by 10 bases and J by 2 bases; unmatched bases: 8. CDR3 nucleotide sequence: TGTGCCACCTGGACAGGGGCAACCAACTATGGCTACACCTTC. This gives the protein CATWTGATNYGYTF.

This clone was counted a few times. The gene calls are TRBV14 and TRBJ1-1; D gene uncertain. The V gene lost 2 bases and the J gene lost 0 bases, with 4 bases spanning the gap. This CDR3 contains 13 residues. CDR1 is SGHDN and CDR2 is FVKESK in the germline V gene. CDR3 bases: TGTGCCAGCAGCCAACAGTTGAACACTGAAGCTTTCTTT. Protein product: CASSQQLNTEAFF. The full variable domain, its missing parts supplied by reference TRBV14 and TRBJ1-1, is EAGVTQFPSHSVIEKGQTVTLRCDPISGHDNLYWYRRVMGKEIKFLLHFVKESKQDESGMPNNRFLAERTGGTYSTLKVQPAELEDSGVYFCASSQQLNTEAFFGQGTRLTVV.

With respect to this clone: Within the sample, other DNA sequences also encode this same CDR3. The CDR3 reads CASSESTGELFF. The CDR3, as DNA: TGCGCCAGCAGTGAGTCGACCGGGGAGCTGTTTTTT. V and J are TRBV10-1 and TRBJ2-2; no definite D call. CDR1 is WNHNN and CDR2 is SYGVQD in the germline V gene (reference sequence). Trimming took off 0 bases at V and 5 bases at J, with 1 base between the two ends. This CDR3 has 12 residues.

The rearrangement links TRBV2 to TRBJ2-7; 7 nucleotides agree with TRBD2. Germline CDR1 is SNHLY and CDR2 is FYNNEI. Trimming cost V 10 bases and J 6 bases; bases outside gene matches: 15. This CDR3 is 14 amino acids long. In DNA, the CDR3 is TGTGCCACCCATAGGGAGGGGTGGCCCTCCGAGCAGTACTTC. It encodes CATHREGWPSEQYF.

CDR3 residues: CASSQGQGLNQPQHF. The CDR3 DNA sequence: TGCGCCAGCAGCCAAGGACAGGGACTCAATCAGCCCCAGCATTTT. V gene TRBV4-1 combines with J gene TRBJ1-5; TRBD1 agrees at 7 bases. Unmatched junction bases numbered 3, after V lost 1 base and J lost 3 bases. There are 15 residues in the CDR3. CDR1 is MGHRA, CDR2 YSYEKL, per germline.

This chain uses TRBV9 with TRBJ2-3; D gene unclear. Germline V gene sequence: CDR1 SGDLS, CDR2 YYNGEE. V lost 0 bases and J 3 bases, leaving 11 bases between the germline ends. The CDR3 has 15 amino acids. The CDR3 nucleotides read TGTGCCAGCAGCGTAGACCTGGTCCCTACAGATACGCAGTATTTT. Its translation: CASSVDLVPTDTQYF. The full variable domain, with the rest looked up from reference TRBV9 and TRBJ2-3, is DSGVTQTPKHLITATGQRVTLRCSPRSGDLSVYWYQQSLDQGLQFLIQYYNGEERAKGNILERFSAQQFPDLHSELNLSSLELGDSALYFCASSVDLVPTDTQYFGPGTRLTVL.

For the CDR3, the DNA is TGTGCCAGCTCACCGGGTGGGGGAGCAGGGCAGCCCCAGCATTTT. Translating it yields CASSPGGGAGQPQHF. The chain uses TRBV18 and TRBJ1-5; D may be TRBD1 (5 bases). CDR3 length equals 15 residues. CDR1 and CDR2 from the germline V gene are KGHSH and LQKENI. The V end was cut by 3 bases, the J end by 7 bases, with 16 bases between.

About this clone itself: Other nucleotide sequences from this sample produce the same CDR3. The chain combines TRBV7-2 with TRBJ2-2; 10 bases map to TRBD2. This CDR3 has 15 amino acids. Germline CDR1 is SGHTA and CDR2 is FQGNSA. V gave up 4 bases and J gave up 5 bases; unmatched junction bases: 4. The CDR3 reads CASSSSGRGTGELFF. For the CDR3, the DNA is TGTGCCAGCAGCTCTAGCGGGAGAGGAACCGGGGAGCTGTTTTTT.

Concerning this clone: The sample has other DNA sequences that encode this CDR3 too. The chain combines TRBV19 with TRBJ2-7; D not resolved. V was shortened by 0 bases and J by 4 bases, with 7 bases between the two germline ends. The germline V gene has CDR1 LNHDA and CDR2 SQIVND (reference sequence). The CDR3 is 13 amino acids. The CDR3 is CASSIEEGYEQYF. For the CDR3, the DNA is TGTGCCAGTAGTATAGAGGAAGGATACGAGCAGTACTTC.

CDR3 nucleotides: TGTGCCAGCAGTTCCGGGACAGGGAACAATCAGCCCCAGCATTTT. It yields the protein CASSSGTGNNQPQHF. This chain uses TRBV6-6 with TRBJ1-5, with 9 bases matching TRBD1. CDR3 size: 15 residues. The V gene end was trimmed by 4 bases and the J gene end by 3 bases; junction bases not matched to a gene: 4. Germline CDR1 is MNHNY and CDR2 is SVGAGI (reference sequence).

This chain joins TRBV5-6 and TRBJ2-3; 10 bases fit TRBD1. The CDR3 has 17 residues. V gave up 5 bases and J gave up 4 bases; unmatched junction bases: 13. Germline CDR1 SGHDT, CDR2 YYEEEE. The CDR3 protein is CASSVLGPGQGSDTQYF. CDR3 nucleotides: TGTGCCAGCAGTGTTTTGGGCCCGGGACAGGGGTCAGATACGCAGTATTTT.

Of note for this clone: The sample carries other DNA sequences with the same CDR3. The V gene is TRBV6-5, the J gene TRBJ2-3; 7 nucleotides agree with TRBD1. The CDR3 sequence is 13 residues long. CDR1 is MNHEY and CDR2 is SVGAGI in the germline V gene. V lost 2 bases to trimming and J lost 6 bases; unmatched junction nucleotides: 2. CDR3 in amino acids: CASSYDRVDTQYF. Written as DNA, the CDR3 is TGTGCCAGCAGTTACGACAGGGTGGATACGCAGTATTTT.

The CDR3 DNA sequence: TGCAGCGTTGATGGACACCTCCAAGAGACCCAGTACTTC. This encodes CSVDGHLQETQYF. J is TRBJ2-5 and V is TRBV29-1, with D possibly being TRBD1 (5 bases). Germline CDR1 and CDR2: SQVTM and ANQGSEA. There are 13 residues in the CDR3. V gave up 3 bases and J gave up 1 base, with 9 bases separating them.